This is a list of T cell receptor beta chains from one sample in a study of T cell repertoires in cytomegalovirus infection. TCRdb recomputed calls from the reads with MiXCR, one row per CDR3 protein. The table includes approximately 490,000 distinct CDR3 sequences, over 9% detected once. Sequenced input: PBMCs. The receptor source for this set is a human donor in good health (CMV status not recorded). Some clones in this sample may be carry-over from other donors' samples. Both conserved end residues are part of each CDR3. The order of the fields is J gene, D gene, clone size, CDR3 length, V gene, CDR3 protein, CDR3 DNA. A D gene is named only where the DNA matches it firmly. Size tells how often a clone was seen (once, few, many) or the class of an expanded clone, and some rows leave it out.

TRBJ1-6 | TRBD1 | many | 13 | TRBV7-3 | CASSTRTGETLHF | TGTGCCAGCAGCACCCGGACAGGGGAGACCCTCCACTTT
TRBJ2-1 | TRBD2 | many | 14 | TRBV7-2 | CASSLAGGVNEQFF | TGTGCCAGCAGCTTGGCGGGGGGTGTAAATGAGCAGTTCTTC
TRBJ2-5 | NA | many | 13 | TRBV6-2/TRBV6-3 | CASSYRTGGTQYF | TGTGCCAGCAGTTACAGAACCGGTGGAACCCAGTACTTC
TRBJ1-1 | NA | few | 12 | TRBV28 | CASRRDGKEAFF | TGTGCCAGCAGGCGAGACGGAAAGGAAGCTTTCTTT
TRBJ1-1 | NA | many | 12 | TRBV7-9 | CASSRIRTEAFF | TGTGCCAGCAGCCGCATTAGGACTGAAGCTTTCTTT
TRBJ2-3 | TRBD2 | many | 15 | TRBV4-1 | CASSQAAGGIDTQYF | TGCGCCAGCAGCCAAGCAGCGGGAGGAATAGATACGCAGTATTTT
TRBJ2-2 | TRBD2 | many | 15 | TRBV12-3/TRBV12-4 | CASKLSGGAPGELFF | TGTGCCAGCAAACTTAGCGGGGGGGCCCCCGGGGAGCTGTTTTTT
TRBJ1-1 | NA | many | 14 | TRBV12-3/TRBV12-4 | CASSSPTTNTEAFF | TGTGCCAGCAGTTCACCGACAACGAACACTGAAGCTTTCTTT
TRBJ1-5 | TRBD1 | few | 15 | TRBV19 | CASRRDRAGNQPQHF | TGTGCCAGTAGAAGGGACAGGGCTGGCAATCAGCCCCAGCATTTT
TRBJ1-6 | NA | many | 14 | TRBV25-1 | CASSVIGSGSPLHF | TGTGCCAGCAGTGTAATAGGGAGTGGTTCACCCCTCCACTTT
TRBJ2-1 | NA | NA | 18 | TRBV20-1 | CSATPKALDRPSYNEQFF | TGCAGTGCTACCCCGAAGGCTTTGGACCGGCCTTCTTACAATGAGCAGTTCTTC
TRBJ2-3 | NA | many | 16 | TRBV7-3 | CASSGAGGPSTDTQYF | TGTGCCAGCAGCGGTGCAGGGGGGCCTAGCACAGATACGCAGTATTTT
TRBJ2-2 | TRBD1 | NA | 16 | TRBV11-3 | CASSPQRQGSTGELFF | TGTGCCAGCAGCCCCCAAAGACAGGGGAGCACCGGGGAGCTGTTTTTT
TRBJ2-3 | NA | many | 15 | TRBV12-3/TRBV12-4 | CASSFSATQADTQYF | TGTGCCAGCAGTTTTTCGGCGACCCAGGCAGATACGCAGTATTTT
TRBJ1-5 | NA | many | 16 | TRBV5-8 | CASREKGTFSNQPQHF | TGTGCCAGCAGGGAGAAGGGGACCTTTAGCAATCAGCCCCAGCATTTT
TRBJ2-2 | TRBD2 | few | 11 | TRBV20-1 | CSASVAGKLFF | TGCAGTGCTAGCGTAGCGGGGAAGCTGTTTTTT
TRBJ1-3 | NA | few | 11 | TRBV12-3/TRBV12-4 | CASRAGNTIYF | TGTGCCTCTCGGGCCGGAAACACCATATATTTT
TRBJ2-4 | TRBD2 | NA | 18 | TRBV4-1 | CASSHPGTSGVSKNIQYF | TGCGCCAGCAGCCATCCCGGGACTAGCGGGGTTTCCAAAAACATTCAGTACTTC
TRBJ2-7 | TRBD2 | few | 19 | TRBV18 | CASSPASGASGRSADEQYF | TGTGCCAGCTCACCAGCTTCTGGGGCTAGCGGGAGGAGCGCTGACGAGCAGTACTTC
TRBJ2-1 | NA | many | 15 | TRBV19 | CASSPGAGGRFEQFF | TGTGCCAGTAGTCCAGGGGCAGGGGGGCGGTTTGAGCAGTTCTTC
TRBJ1-1 | NA | few | 15 | TRBV7-3 | CASSPSEGLYTEAFF | TGTGCCAGCAGCCCGTCCGAGGGGTTGTACACTGAAGCTTTCTTT
TRBJ1-2 | TRBD1 | many | 12 | TRBV2 | CASRQGSYGYTF | TGTGCCAGCAGACAGGGGAGCTATGGCTACACCTTC
TRBJ1-5 | TRBD1 | many | 16 | TRBV3-1 | CASSQEVLTGDQPQHF | TGTGCCAGCAGCCAAGAGGTTTTGACAGGGGATCAGCCCCAGCATTTT
TRBJ1-1 | NA | NA | 17 | TRBV9 | CASSPIRTGRYNTEAFF | TGTGCCAGCAGCCCCATAAGAACAGGGAGATATAACACTGAAGCTTTCTTT
TRBJ2-5 | NA | few | 13 | TRBV19 | CASSGSVKETQYF | TGTGCCAGTAGTGGTAGCGTAAAAGAGACCCAGTACTTC
TRBJ1-4 | NA | many | 14 | TRBV11-2 | CASSPRSTNEKLFF | TGTGCCAGCAGCCCAAGATCAACTAATGAAAAACTGTTTTTT
TRBJ2-7 | NA | many | 16 | TRBV12-5 | CASDNSGQIRSYEQYF | TGTGCTAGTGATAACTCCGGGCAGATCCGCTCCTACGAGCAGTACTTC
TRBJ2-7 | TRBD1 | few | 14 | TRBV6-1 | CASRNTGGTYEQYF | TGTGCCAGCAGGAATACAGGGGGAACCTACGAGCAGTACTTC
TRBJ1-2 | TRBD1 | many | 13 | TRBV5-6 | CASIRTGGYGYTF | TGTGCCAGCATCCGGACAGGGGGCTATGGCTACACCTTC
TRBJ2-5 | NA | NA | 19 | TRBV28 | CASSLWGRWGGGPKETQYF | TGTGCCAGCAGTTTATGGGGACGGTGGGGAGGAGGGCCAAAAGAGACCCAGTACTTC
TRBJ2-2 | NA | NA | 14 | TRBV30 | CAWSVQGFTGELFF | TGTGCCTGGAGTGTACAAGGCTTCACCGGGGAGCTGTTTTTT
TRBJ2-1 | TRBD2 | NA | 17 | TRBV20-1 | CSARDPGLAGPYNEQFF | TGCAGTGCTAGAGACCCTGGACTAGCGGGGCCATACAATGAGCAGTTCTTC
TRBJ2-5 | NA | NA | 15 | TRBV28 | CASSPPLARQETQYF | TGTGCCAGCAGTCCCCCACTAGCCCGGCAAGAGACCCAGTACTTC
TRBJ2-1 | NA | few | 17 | TRBV15 | CATSNRLDSSSYNEQFF | TGTGCCACCAGCAACCGGTTGGACAGTAGCTCCTACAATGAGCAGTTCTTC
TRBJ2-1 | NA | few | 13 | TRBV28 | CASSPTMGDEQFF | TGTGCCAGCAGTCCCACCATGGGGGATGAGCAGTTCTTC
TRBJ1-4 | TRBD1 | NA | 17 | TRBV7-9 | CASSLGDRGRTNEKLFF | TGTGCCAGCAGCCTGGGGGACAGGGGGCGTACTAATGAAAAACTGTTTTTT
TRBJ2-4 | NA | NA | 15 | TRBV28 | CASSWRVGRRNIQYF | TGTGCCAGCAGTTGGAGGGTGGGGAGGAGAAACATTCAGTACTTC
TRBJ2-5 | NA | many | 16 | TRBV23-1 | CASSQSGSKYQETQYF | TGCGCCAGCAGTCAATCTGGCAGCAAGTACCAAGAGACCCAGTACTTC
TRBJ2-7 | TRBD1 | NA | 14 | TRBV28 | CASSRTGTGHEQYF | TGTGCCAGCAGCCGGACAGGAACTGGGCACGAGCAGTACTTC
TRBJ2-5 | NA | NA | 13 | TRBV20-1 | CSARQGYQETQYF | TGCAGTGCTAGACAGGGTTATCAAGAGACCCAGTACTTC
TRBJ2-2 | NA | NA | 15 | TRBV5-1 | CASSYGDSTSGELFF | TGCGCCAGCAGCTACGGTGACAGCACCTCCGGGGAGCTGTTTTTT
TRBJ1-1 | NA | NA | 11 | TRBV2 | CASSVRGEAFF | TGTGCCAGCAGTGTGCGGGGTGAAGCTTTCTTT
TRBJ2-7 | TRBD1 | NA | 15 | TRBV5-1 | CASSQQGTGTYEQYF | TGCGCCAGCAGCCAGCAAGGGACAGGCACCTACGAGCAGTACTTC
TRBJ2-2 | NA | many | 14 | TRBV6-2/TRBV6-3 | CASSPWVMTGELFF | TGTGCCAGCAGTCCATGGGTAATGACCGGGGAGCTGTTTTTT
TRBJ2-2 | TRBD2 | many | 18 | TRBV24-1 | CATGGRTSGSQGTGELFF | TGTGCCACCGGGGGGAGGACTAGCGGGAGTCAGGGAACCGGGGAGCTGTTTTTT
TRBJ2-5 | NA | few | 13 | TRBV12-3/TRBV12-4 | CASSLMQKETQYF | TGTGCCAGCAGTTTAATGCAAAAAGAGACCCAGTACTTC
TRBJ1-1 | TRBD1 | many | 14 | TRBV12-3/TRBV12-4 | CASSLDRVETEAFF | TGTGCCAGCAGTCTAGACAGGGTTGAGACTGAAGCTTTCTTT
TRBJ1-4 | NA | many | 15 | TRBV7-2 | CASSSRQVTTEKLFF | TGTGCCAGCAGCTCCCGACAGGTTACCACTGAAAAACTGTTTTTT
TRBJ1-3 | NA | many | 16 | TRBV11-2 | CASSLRDTSGGNTIYF | TGTGCCAGCAGCTTAAGGGACACCTCGGGCGGAAACACCATATATTTT
TRBJ1-2 | NA | NA | 18 | TRBV5-1 | CASSTRGVGLEKNYGYTF | TGCGCCAGCAGCACCCGTGGGGTTGGCCTCGAAAAGAACTATGGCTACACCTTC
TRBJ2-2 | NA | NA | 16 | TRBV4-2 | CASSQPNPGLSGELFF | TGTGCCAGCAGCCAACCCAACCCAGGGTTGAGCGGGGAGCTGTTTTTT
TRBJ2-1 | NA | many | 15 | TRBV5-6 | CASSFSVAADNEQFF | TGTGCCAGCAGCTTTTCGGTAGCGGCTGACAATGAGCAGTTCTTC
TRBJ1-2 | NA | many | 16 | TRBV12-5 | CASGLVSGFEDHGYTF | TGTGCTAGTGGTTTGGTATCGGGATTCGAGGACCATGGCTACACCTTC